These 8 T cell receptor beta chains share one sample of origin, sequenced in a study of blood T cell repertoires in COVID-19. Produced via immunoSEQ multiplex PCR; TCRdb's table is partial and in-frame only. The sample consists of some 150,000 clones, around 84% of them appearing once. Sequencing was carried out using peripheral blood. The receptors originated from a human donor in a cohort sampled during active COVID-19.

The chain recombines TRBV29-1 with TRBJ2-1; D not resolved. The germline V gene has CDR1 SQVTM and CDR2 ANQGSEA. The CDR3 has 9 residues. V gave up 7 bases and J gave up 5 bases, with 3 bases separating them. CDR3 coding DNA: TGCAGCGCCGACAATGAGCAGTTCTTC. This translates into CSADNEQFF.

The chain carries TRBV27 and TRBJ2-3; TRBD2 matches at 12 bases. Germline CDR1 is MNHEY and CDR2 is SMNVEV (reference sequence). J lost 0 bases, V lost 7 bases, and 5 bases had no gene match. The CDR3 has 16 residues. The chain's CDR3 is CASTPSGGASTDTQYF. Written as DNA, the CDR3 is TGTGCCAGCACACCTAGCGGGGGGGCCAGCACAGATACGCAGTATTTT.

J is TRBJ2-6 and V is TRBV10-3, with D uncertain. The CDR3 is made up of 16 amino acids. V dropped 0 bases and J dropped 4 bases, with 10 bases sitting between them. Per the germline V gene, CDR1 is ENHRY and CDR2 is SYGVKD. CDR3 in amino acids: CAISESASAGANVLTF. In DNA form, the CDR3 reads TGTGCCATCAGTGAGTCGGCCAGCGCCGGGGCCAACGTCCTGACTTTC.

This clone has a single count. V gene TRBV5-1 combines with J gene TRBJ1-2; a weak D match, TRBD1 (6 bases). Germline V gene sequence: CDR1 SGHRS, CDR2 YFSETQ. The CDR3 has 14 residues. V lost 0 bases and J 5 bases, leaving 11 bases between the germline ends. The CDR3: CASSLAQGRYGYTF. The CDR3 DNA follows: TGCGCCAGCAGCTTGGCGCAGGGGCGGTATGGCTACACCTTC.

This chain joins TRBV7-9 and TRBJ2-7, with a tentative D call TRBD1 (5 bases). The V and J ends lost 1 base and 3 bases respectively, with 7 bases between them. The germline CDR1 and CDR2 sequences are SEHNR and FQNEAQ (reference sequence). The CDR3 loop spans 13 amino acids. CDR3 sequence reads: CASSLVDSYEQYF. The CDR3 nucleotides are TGTGCCAGCAGCTTAGTCGACAGCTACGAGCAGTACTTC. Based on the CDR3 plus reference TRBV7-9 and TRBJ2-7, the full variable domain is DTGVSQNPRHKITKRGQNVTFRCDPISEHNRLYWYRQTLGQGPEFLTYFQNEAQLEKSRLLSDRFSAERPKGSFSTLEIQRTEQGDSAMYLCASSLVDSYEQYFGPGTRLTVT.

The chain's CDR3 is CASSQGRSNEQFF. As DNA, the CDR3 is TGTGCCAGCAGCCAAGGGAGGAGCAATGAGCAGTTCTTC. The V and J genes are TRBV3-1 (or the pseudogene TRBV3-2) and TRBJ2-1, with D perhaps TRBD2 (5 bases). CDR3 length: 13 amino acids. The germline V gene encodes CDR1 LGHDT and CDR2 YNNKEL (reference sequence). V lost 1 base and J lost 6, with 7 bases in between.

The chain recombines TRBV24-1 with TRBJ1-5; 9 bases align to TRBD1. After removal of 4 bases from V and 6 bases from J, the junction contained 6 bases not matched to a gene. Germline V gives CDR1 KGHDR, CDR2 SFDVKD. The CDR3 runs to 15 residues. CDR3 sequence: CATSDWTGVSQPQHF. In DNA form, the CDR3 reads TGTGCCACCAGTGACTGGACAGGGGTTAGTCAGCCCCAGCATTTT.

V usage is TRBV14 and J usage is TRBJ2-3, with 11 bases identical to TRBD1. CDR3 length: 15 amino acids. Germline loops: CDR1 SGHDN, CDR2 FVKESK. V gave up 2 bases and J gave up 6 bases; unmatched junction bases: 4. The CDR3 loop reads CASSQLGQGVDTQYF. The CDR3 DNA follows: TGTGCCAGCAGCCAACTGGGACAGGGGGTCGATACGCAGTATTTT.